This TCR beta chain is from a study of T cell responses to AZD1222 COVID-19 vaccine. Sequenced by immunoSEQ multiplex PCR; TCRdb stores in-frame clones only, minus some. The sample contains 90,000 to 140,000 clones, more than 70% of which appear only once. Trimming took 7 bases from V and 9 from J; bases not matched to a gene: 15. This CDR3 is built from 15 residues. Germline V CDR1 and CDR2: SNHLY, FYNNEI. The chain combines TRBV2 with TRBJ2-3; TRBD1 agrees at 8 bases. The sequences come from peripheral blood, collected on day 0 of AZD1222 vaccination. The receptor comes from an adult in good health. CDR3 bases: TGTGCCAGCACCGGGACAGGATTAGGAGAAGGCACGCAGTATTTT. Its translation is CASTGTGLGEGTQYF.